The next 31 T cell receptor beta chains were all read from a single sample in a study of blood T cell repertoires in COVID-19. The protocol was immunoSEQ multiplex PCR, while the TCRdb copy is restricted to in-frame clones and leaves out a portion. The sample lists 130,000 or so clones, roughly 88% occurring once. The sample was peripheral blood. The receptors derive from a man aged 70-80 years with active COVID-19.

The rearrangement joins TRBV6-5 to TRBJ1-1; a weak D match, TRBD1 (5 bases). The CDR3 extends over 12 amino acids. With 8 bases removed from V and 6 bases from J, the gap between germline ends came to 13 bases. Germline lookup yields CDR1 MNHEY and CDR2 SVGAGI. CDR3 in amino acids: CASGAGSAEAFF. In nucleotides, the CDR3 is TGTGCCAGCGGGGCAGGGTCGGCTGAAGCTTTCTTT.

The chain combines TRBV5-6 with TRBJ2-3; 12 bases fit TRBD2. The junction had 3 bases not matched to a gene; V was cut back by 2 bases and J by 5 bases. This CDR3 comprises 15 residues. CDR1 and CDR2 (germline): SGHDT, YYEEEE. The CDR3: CASSLLAGGRDTQYF. For the CDR3, the DNA is TGTGCCAGCAGCTTACTAGCGGGAGGAAGAGATACGCAGTATTTT.

The count of this clone is one. V is TRBV4-2 and J is TRBJ2-1, with 11 bases aligning to TRBD2. V shed 1 base and J 9 bases; nucleotides not matched to a gene: 11. The germline gives CDR1 LGHNA, CDR2 YNFKEQ. CDR3 length equals 17 residues. The CDR3 nucleotides are TGTGCCAGCAGCCAAGGTACTAGCGGGAGAGCGGGTGGTGAGCAGTTCTTC. This gives the protein CASSQGTSGRAGGEQFF.

The chain recombines TRBV4-1 with TRBJ2-7; 9 nucleotides align to TRBD1. With 1 base clipped from V and 4 bases from J, the junction kept 5 bases outside the gene matches. CDR1 is MGHRA and CDR2 is YSYEKL in the germline V gene. The CDR3 is 15 residues long. In DNA form, the CDR3 reads TGCGCCAGCAGCCAAGCCCGACAGGGGGGATACGAGCAGTACTTC. Translating it yields CASSQARQGGYEQYF.

The rearrangement uses TRBV5-4 and TRBJ1-2, with 10 bases matching TRBD1. The CDR3 extends over 13 amino acids. Germline CDR1 and CDR2: SGHNT and YYREEE (reference sequence). With V trimmed by 5 bases and J by 5 bases, 3 bases remained unmatched. The CDR3 bases are TGTGCCAGCAGAAGGGGACAGGGGTATGGCTACACCTTC. It is translated as CASRRGQGYGYTF.

The sample holds one count of this clone. The chain recombines TRBV6-5 with TRBJ2-7, with D possibly being TRBD1 (7 bases). The length of the CDR3 is 12 residues. Trimming removed 10 bases at V and 2 bases at J, with 12 bases between. CDR1 is MNHEY and CDR2 is SVGAGI in the germline V gene. DNA of the CDR3: TGTGCCACGGGGGACAGTACCTACGAGCAGTACTTC. It encodes CATGDSTYEQYF.

The V and J genes are TRBV12-3 or TRBV12-4 and TRBJ1-1, with no clear D. This CDR3 region has 13 residues. V was pared by 1 base and J by 2 bases, with 5 bases between. The CDR3 sequence is CASSLGTNTEAFF. CDR3 bases: TGTGCCAGCAGTTTAGGGACTAACACTGAAGCTTTCTTT.

The chain recombines TRBV11-3 with TRBJ1-2, with D unclear. There are 12 residues in the CDR3. Germline CDR1 SGHNT, CDR2 YENEEA. The V and J ends lost 1 base and 4 bases respectively, with 4 bases between them. The CDR3 region is CASSLGGYGYTF. The CDR3 nucleotides are TGTGCCAGCAGCTTAGGAGGCTATGGCTACACCTTC.

This chain joins TRBV18 and TRBJ2-7; 10 nucleotides line up with TRBD1. The CDR3 covers 15 residues. Germline V gives CDR1 KGHSH, CDR2 LQKENI. V lost 3 bases and J lost 1; bases outside the gene matches: 3. The CDR3 protein is CASSPDRGSSYEQYF. CDR3 nucleotides: TGTGCCAGCTCACCGGACAGGGGGAGTTCCTACGAGCAGTACTTC.

The rearrangement uses TRBV28 and TRBJ1-2, with TRBD1 as a possible D gene (5 bases). Germline V gene data show CDR1 as MDHEN and CDR2 as SYDVKM. The V gene lost 1 base and the J gene lost 3 bases, with 9 bases spanning the gap. CDR3 size: 14 residues. CDR3 in DNA: TGTGCCAGCAGTTTATCGCGGGGGGACTATGGCTACACCTTC. It specifies CASSLSRGDYGYTF.

V is TRBV6-2 or TRBV6-3 and J is TRBJ1-5, with 9 bases matching TRBD1. Trimming cost V 6 bases and J 2 bases; bases outside gene matches: 8. CDR1 and CDR2 (germline): MNHEY, SVGEGT. The CDR3 is 16 residues long. The DNA of the CDR3 is TGTGCCAGCAGCCACTATTGGGACAGGGGCAATCAGCCCCAGCATTTT. Protein: CASSHYWDRGNQPQHF.

V and J are TRBV7-9 and TRBJ2-3; no reliable D call. Looked up from germline, CDR1 is SEHNR and CDR2 is FQNEAQ (reference sequence). V was shortened by 1 base and J by 12 bases, with 11 bases between the two germline ends. The CDR3 loop spans 12 amino acids. CDR3 nucleotide sequence: TGTGCCAGCAGCTTAGAGTGGGCCGTTCAGTATTTT. It specifies CASSLEWAVQYF.

This clone appeared a single time. V and J are TRBV9 and TRBJ2-3, with D possibly matching TRBD1 (7 bases). Between the trimmed V and J ends, which lost 4 bases and 0 bases, there was a span of 12 bases. In germline, CDR1 is SGDLS, CDR2 YYNGEE. The CDR3 consists of 15 residues. CDR3 sequence reads: CASSSGGTSTDTQYF. The DNA for the CDR3 is TGTGCCAGCAGCTCAGGGGGGACCAGCACAGATACGCAGTATTTT. Full variable domain (remainder filled in from reference TRBV9 and TRBJ2-3): DSGVTQTPKHLITATGQRVTLRCSPRSGDLSVYWYQQSLDQGLQFLIQYYNGEERAKGNILERFSAQQFPDLHSELNLSSLELGDSALYFCASSSGGTSTDTQYFGPGTRLTVL.

This chain links TRBV6-5 with TRBJ2-2, with D perhaps matching TRBD2 (6 bases). Trimming removed 7 bases at V and 1 base at J, with 10 bases between. CDR1 and CDR2 (germline): MNHEY, SVGAGI. CDR3 size: 14 residues. In nucleotides, the CDR3 is TGTGCCAGCAAGGCTAGCGTGAACACCGGGGAGCTGTTTTTT. Encoded protein: CASKASVNTGELFF.

This clone has just one count. This chain links TRBV15 with TRBJ1-1; TRBD1 matches 8 bases. Germline CDR1 and CDR2: LNHNV and YYDKDF (reference sequence). The CDR3 runs to 14 residues. The J segment lost 8 bases and the V segment lost 0 bases, leaving 5 bases of the junction unmatched. The CDR3 sequence: CATSRDRDRGEAFF. CDR3 nucleotides: TGTGCCACCAGCAGAGACCGAGACAGGGGAGAAGCTTTCTTT.

The chain joins TRBV28 to TRBJ1-2; possibly TRBD1 for D (5 bases). This CDR3 contains 16 residues. Trimming cost V 6 bases and J 1 base, with 18 bases left between them. The germline CDR1 and CDR2 sequences are MDHEN and SYDVKM. CDR3 in DNA: TGTGCCAGCAGGGTGGGTGGGGGGTCTGGTAACTATGGCTACACCTTC. It yields the protein CASRVGGGSGNYGYTF.

This chain uses TRBV6-5 with TRBJ1-6; TRBD1 is a possible D gene (5 bases). This CDR3 contains 15 residues. CDR1 MNHEY and CDR2 SVGAGI come from the germline V gene. V was shortened by 6 bases and J by 10 bases, with 19 bases between the two germline ends. The CDR3 loop reads CASRRIQESYSPLHF. CDR3 DNA: TGTGCCAGCAGGCGGATACAGGAATCTTACTCACCCCTCCACTTT.

This chain links TRBV5-1 with TRBJ2-7, with D perhaps matching TRBD2 (5 bases). There are 14 residues in the CDR3. V was clipped by 4 bases and J by 3 bases, with 14 bases between them. The V gene's germline CDR1 is SGHRS and CDR2 YFSETQ. This CDR3 reads CASSPSGRYYEQYF. DNA of the CDR3: TGCGCCAGCAGCCCCTCGGGAAGATACTACGAGCAGTACTTC.

The J gene is TRBJ1-1, the V gene TRBV28; D unresolved. Deletions cut 7 bases from V and 11 bases from J, with 14 bases between. The germline V gene has CDR1 MDHEN and CDR2 SYDVKM. CDR3 length: 11 amino acids. The CDR3 reads CASNPGPGAFF. The CDR3 nucleotides are TGTGCCAGCAATCCCGGCCCGGGGGCTTTCTTT.

The V and J genes are TRBV6-6 and TRBJ1-5, with 7 positions matching TRBD1. The junction had 6 bases not matched to a gene; V was cut back by 0 bases and J by 4 bases. The germline gives CDR1 MNHNY, CDR2 SVGAGI (reference sequence). The CDR3 is 16 residues long. CDR3 bases: TGTGCCAGCAGTTACTCGACCGGGACAGAAAATCAGCCCCAGCATTTT. Protein product: CASSYSTGTENQPQHF.

This rearrangement joins TRBV28 to TRBJ1-5, with D tentatively TRBD1 (5 bases). V was pared by 7 bases and J by 7 bases, with 17 bases between. The CDR3 totals 14 residues. Germline V gene sequence: CDR1 MDHEN, CDR2 SYDVKM. DNA for the CDR3: TGTGCCAGCATGGGCCAGGGAAATGCACAGCCCCAGCATTTT. Amino acid sequence: CASMGQGNAQPQHF.

The chain is built from TRBV5-1 and TRBJ2-2; D perhaps matches TRBD2 (7 bases). This CDR3 spans 15 amino acids. Between the trimmed V and J ends, which lost 4 bases and 5 bases, there was a span of 15 bases. Germline V CDR1 and CDR2: SGHRS, YFSETQ. Here the CDR3 reads CASSPRGAQTGELFF. The CDR3 bases are TGCGCCAGCAGCCCTCGGGGGGCGCAAACCGGGGAGCTGTTTTTT.

This clone was picked up a small number of times. The chain has TRBV7-9 and TRBJ1-3; 7 bases align to TRBD1. The V gene's germline CDR1 is SEHNR and CDR2 FQNEAQ (reference sequence). This CDR3 comprises 15 residues. V shed 4 bases, J shed 2 bases, and the junction held 5 bases outside the gene matches. The CDR3 spells CASSSPDRAGNTIYF. The CDR3 DNA reads as TGTGCCAGCAGCTCTCCAGACAGGGCTGGAAACACCATATATTTT.

About this clone: One end of the junction does not line up with germline, which may come from a read error. The chain has TRBV28 and TRBJ1-1, with 9 bases aligning to TRBD1. CDR1 and CDR2 (germline): MDHEN, SYDVKM. CDR3 length: 12 amino acids. CDR3 sequence (DNA): TGTGCCAGCAGTTTCCCGACAGGGGGAGGTGTCTTT. Translated, it gives CASSFPTGGGVF.

This clone has a handful of counts. The chain has TRBV5-4 and TRBJ2-7, with TRBD2 identical over 10 bases. The CDR3 is made up of 15 amino acids. With 2 bases clipped from V and 0 bases from J, the junction kept 2 bases outside the gene matches. Germline V lookup: CDR1 SGHNT, CDR2 YYREEE (reference sequence). CDR3 protein: CASSLAGGPSYEQYF. CDR3 nucleotide sequence: TGTGCCAGCAGCTTAGCGGGAGGGCCCTCCTACGAGCAGTACTTC.

The chain couples TRBV7-3 to TRBJ1-2, with unresolved D. V lost 2 bases to trimming and J lost 4 bases, with 11 bases between them. The CDR3 sequence is 14 residues long. The germline CDR1 and CDR2 sequences are SGHTA and FQGTGA. CDR3 nucleotides: TGTGCCAGCAGCTTAGAAGGACGGGGCTATGGCTACACCTTC. Translated, it gives CASSLEGRGYGYTF.

V usage is TRBV4-2 and J usage is TRBJ2-7; a possible D gene is TRBD2 (5 bases). Trimming removed 1 base from V and 4 bases from J, with 14 bases in between. Germline lookup yields CDR1 LGHNA and CDR2 YNFKEQ. The CDR3 runs 15 residues. CDR3 nucleotides: TGTGCCAGCAGCCAAGGTTTCACTAGTACTTACGAGCAGTACTTC. Its protein product is CASSQGFTSTYEQYF.

The chain links TRBV18 to TRBJ2-2; TRBD1 is a possible D gene (5 bases). CDR1 and CDR2 (germline): KGHSH, LQKENI. V lost 3 bases to trimming and J lost 5 bases, with 7 bases between them. The length of the CDR3 is 13 residues. The CDR3 protein is CASSPGRTGELFF. The CDR3 DNA is TGTGCCAGCTCACCGGGGCGGACCGGGGAGCTGTTTTTT.

V gene TRBV13 combines with J gene TRBJ2-3; 8 bases map to TRBD2. Germline V gene lookup returns CDR1 PRHDT and CDR2 FYEKMQ (reference sequence). The CDR3 contains 15 residues. After removal of 2 bases from V and 5 bases from J, the junction contained 6 bases not matched to a gene. Here the CDR3 reads CASSLRAGGGDTQYF. The CDR3 DNA follows: TGTGCCAGCAGCTTACGGGCGGGGGGAGGAGATACGCAGTATTTT.

The chain uses TRBV6-2 or TRBV6-3 and TRBJ2-7; 7 nucleotides match TRBD2. Germline CDR1 MNHEY, CDR2 SVGEGT. The V and J ends lost 5 bases and 7 bases, in that order; junction bases with no gene match: 2. The CDR3 is 11 residues long. CDR3 residues: CASSHGGEQYF. In DNA form, the CDR3 reads TGTGCCAGCAGTCACGGGGGGGAGCAGTACTTC.

The rearrangement links TRBV11-2 to TRBJ2-1; the D gene is possibly TRBD1 (6 bases). This CDR3 spans 15 amino acids. V dropped 0 bases and J dropped 6 bases, with 12 bases sitting between them. The germline CDR1 and CDR2 sequences are SGHAT and FQNNGV. This chain's CDR3 is CASSLEGGEANEQFF. In DNA, the CDR3 is TGTGCCAGCAGCTTAGAAGGGGGAGAGGCCAATGAGCAGTTCTTC.